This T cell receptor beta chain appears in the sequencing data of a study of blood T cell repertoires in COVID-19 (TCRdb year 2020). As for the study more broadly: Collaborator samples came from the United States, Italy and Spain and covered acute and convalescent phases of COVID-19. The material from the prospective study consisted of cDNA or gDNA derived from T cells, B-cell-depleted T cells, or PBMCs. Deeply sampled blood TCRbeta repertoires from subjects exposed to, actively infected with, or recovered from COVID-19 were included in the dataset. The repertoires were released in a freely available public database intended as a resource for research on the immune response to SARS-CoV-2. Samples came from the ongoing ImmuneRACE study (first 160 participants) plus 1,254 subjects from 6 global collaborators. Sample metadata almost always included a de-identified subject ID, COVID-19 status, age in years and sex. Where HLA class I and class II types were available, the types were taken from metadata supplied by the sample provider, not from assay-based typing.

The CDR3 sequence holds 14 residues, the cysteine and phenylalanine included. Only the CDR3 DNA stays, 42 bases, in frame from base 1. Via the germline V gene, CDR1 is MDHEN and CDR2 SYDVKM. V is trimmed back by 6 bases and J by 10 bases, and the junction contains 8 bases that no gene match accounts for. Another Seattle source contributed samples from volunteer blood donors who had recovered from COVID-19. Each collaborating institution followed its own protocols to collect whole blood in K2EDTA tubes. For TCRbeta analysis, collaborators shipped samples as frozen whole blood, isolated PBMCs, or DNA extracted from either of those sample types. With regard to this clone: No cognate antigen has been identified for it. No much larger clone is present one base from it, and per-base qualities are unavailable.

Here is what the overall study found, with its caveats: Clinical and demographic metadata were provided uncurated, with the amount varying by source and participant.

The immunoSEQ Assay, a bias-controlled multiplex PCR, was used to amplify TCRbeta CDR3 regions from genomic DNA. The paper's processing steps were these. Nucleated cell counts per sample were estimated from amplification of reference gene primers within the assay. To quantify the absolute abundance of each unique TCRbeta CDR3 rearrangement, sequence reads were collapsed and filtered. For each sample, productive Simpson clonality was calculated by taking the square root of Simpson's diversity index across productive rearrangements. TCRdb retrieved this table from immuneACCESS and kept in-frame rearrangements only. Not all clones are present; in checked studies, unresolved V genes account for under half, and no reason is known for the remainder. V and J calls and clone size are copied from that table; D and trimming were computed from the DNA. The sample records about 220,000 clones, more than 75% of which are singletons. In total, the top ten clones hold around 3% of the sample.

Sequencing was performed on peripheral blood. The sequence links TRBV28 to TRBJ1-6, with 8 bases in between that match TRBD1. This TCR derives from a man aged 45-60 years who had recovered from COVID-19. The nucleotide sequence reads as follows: TGTGCCAGCAGAGGGGACAGGTCCGGATCACCCCTCCACTTT. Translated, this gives CASRGDRSGSPLHF.